The 17 T cell receptor beta chains given below trace back to one sample, sequenced in a study of OX40 agonist ivuxolimab in advanced cancers. Clones were sequenced by immunoSEQ multiplex PCR, and TCRdb holds only the in-frame ones, with some missing. The table has fewer than 55,000 clones, approximately 88% seen once. The specimen was CD4+ or CD8+ T cells sorted from blood, collected in a trial of the OX40 agonist ivuxolimab. Receptors were obtained from an adult with an advanced solid tumor such as melanoma, head and neck, liver or kidney cancer.

V gene TRBV2 combines with J gene TRBJ1-6; 8 bases agree with TRBD1. The CDR3 consists of 15 residues. V trimming: 4 bases; J trimming: 7 bases; junction bases outside the gene matches: 6. Looked up from germline, CDR1 is SNHLY and CDR2 is FYNNEI. CDR3 sequence: CASSGQGARNSPLHF. DNA of the CDR3: TGTGCCAGCAGTGGCCAGGGGGCTAGAAATTCACCCCTCCACTTT.

In nucleotides, the CDR3 is TGTGCCAGCAGCTGGGGGCGCGAATATAATTCACCCCTCCACTTT. This sequence encodes CASSWGREYNSPLHF. The genes are TRBV9 and TRBJ1-6, with D possibly matching TRBD1 (6 bases). This CDR3 contains 15 residues. Germline CDR1 reads SGDLS; CDR2 reads YYNGEE. With 4 bases removed from V and 4 bases from J, the gap between germline ends came to 12 bases.

V and J are TRBV7-2 and TRBJ2-1; 9 bases are a match to TRBD1. V trimming: 10 bases; J trimming: 6 bases; junction bases outside the gene matches: 4. The CDR3 extends over 12 amino acids. Germline V gene lookup returns CDR1 SGHTA and CDR2 FQGNSA. The CDR3 loop is CATKTGGNEQFF. Written as DNA, the CDR3 is TGTGCCACCAAGACAGGGGGCAATGAGCAGTTCTTC.

J is TRBJ2-7 and V is TRBV5-6; 8 nucleotides align to TRBD2. The CDR3 is made up of 15 amino acids. J lost 0 bases, V lost 2 bases, and 4 bases had no gene match. CDR1 is SGHDT and CDR2 is YYEEEE in the germline V gene. CDR3 bases: TGTGCCAGCAGCTTTGAGCGGGGGCTCTCCTACGAGCAGTACTTC. Protein product: CASSFERGLSYEQYF.

The V gene is TRBV6-5, the J gene TRBJ2-3, with 8 positions matching TRBD2. The CDR3 loop spans 15 amino acids. The germline gives CDR1 MNHEY, CDR2 SVGAGI. Unmatched junction bases numbered 1, after V lost 1 base and J lost 1 base. The CDR3 bases are TGTGCCAGCAGTTACTGGCGGGGGGGCACAGATACGCAGTATTTT. Translated, it gives CASSYWRGGTDTQYF.

This clone was observed once. V gene TRBV4-3 combines with J gene TRBJ2-3; TRBD2 agrees at 15 bases. After removal of 4 bases from V and 1 base from J, the junction contained 6 bases not matched to a gene. The CDR3 totals 18 residues. Per the germline V gene, CDR1 is LGHNA and CDR2 is YSLEER. The DNA for the CDR3 is TGCGCCAGCAGCCGTGGACTAGCGGGAGGGCGGGGCACAGATACGCAGTATTTT. Its protein product is CASSRGLAGGRGTDTQYF.

This clone appeared once. The chain links TRBV5-4 to TRBJ1-4, with TRBD1 matching over 9 bases. The CDR3 totals 14 residues. The ends lost 4 bases at V and 7 bases at J; junction bases unmatched: 5. CDR1 and CDR2 (germline): SGHNT, YYREEE (reference sequence). CDR3 loop: CASSPGTGSEKLFF. The DNA for the CDR3 is TGTGCCAGCAGCCCGGGGACAGGGTCTGAAAAACTGTTTTTT.

This clone has only one observation. CDR3 protein: CSGRASGETQYF. CDR3 nucleotide sequence: TGCAGCGGCCGGGCTAGCGGCGAGACCCAGTACTTC. The chain couples TRBV29-1 to TRBJ2-5; TRBD2 agrees at 7 bases. Germline trimming cut 7 bases from V and 5 bases from J; bases unmatched to any gene: 7. Germline CDR1 SQVTM, CDR2 ANQGSEA. The CDR3 sequence is 12 residues long.

The J gene is TRBJ2-3, the V gene TRBV6-6; 7 bases match TRBD2. The CDR3 sequence is 14 residues long. Germline V CDR1 and CDR2: MNHNY, SVGAGI (reference sequence). Trimming took 5 bases from V and 5 from J; bases not matched to a gene: 7. The CDR3 sequence is CASSRGGPGDTQYF. CDR3 DNA: TGTGCCAGCAGTAGGGGAGGGCCTGGAGATACGCAGTATTTT.

The chain carries TRBV15 and TRBJ1-3; a weak D match, TRBD1 (5 bases). CDR3 length equals 16 residues. The V gene's germline CDR1 is LNHNV and CDR2 YYDKDF (reference sequence). The germline V and J ends were trimmed by 1 base and 0 bases, with 10 bases remaining between them. CDR3 amino acids: CATSRVTEISGNTIYF. CDR3 DNA sequence: TGTGCCACCAGCAGAGTGACAGAGATCTCTGGAAACACCATATATTTT.

The V gene is TRBV13, the J gene TRBJ2-5, with TRBD2 matching 13 bases. The V segment lost 5 bases and the J segment 5 bases; nucleotides outside the gene matches: 11. This CDR3 has 17 amino acids. Germline V gene lookup returns CDR1 PRHDT and CDR2 FYEKMQ (reference sequence). DNA of the CDR3: TGTGCCAGCAGCCTGCGACTAGCGGGGGGTTGGGGCGAGACCCAGTACTTC. It specifies CASSLRLAGGWGETQYF.

V gene TRBV2 combines with J gene TRBJ1-3, with D possibly TRBD1 on 6 matching bases. V lost 6 bases and J 15 bases, leaving 18 bases between the germline ends. The germline V gene encodes CDR1 SNHLY and CDR2 FYNNEI. This CDR3 contains 12 residues. The CDR3 reads CASRRGDSEGYF. The CDR3 DNA reads TGTGCCAGCAGGAGGGGGGACTCCGAAGGATATTTT. Filled out from reference TRBV2 and TRBJ1-3, the complete variable domain reads EPEVTQTPSHQVTQMGQEVILRCVPISNHLYFYWYRQILGQKVEFLVSFYNNEISEKSEIFDDQFSVERPDGSNFTLKIRSTKLEDSAMYFCASRRGDSEGYFGEGSWLTVV.

The gene calls are TRBV7-2 and TRBJ1-5, with D possibly matching TRBD1 (6 bases). Germline assignment: CDR1 SGHTA and CDR2 FQGNSA. Trimming took 3 bases from V and 7 from J, leaving 13 bases between them. This CDR3 contains 14 residues. The CDR3 nucleotides read TGTGCCAGCAGCTTCGGGGGGCAGGGGCAGCCCCAGCATTTT. This codes for CASSFGGQGQPQHF.

The chain has TRBV6-6 and TRBJ2-3; 10 bases align to TRBD2. CDR1 MNHNY and CDR2 SVGAGI come from the germline V gene (reference sequence). The CDR3 contains 15 residues. The J segment lost 5 bases and the V segment lost 7 bases, leaving 9 bases of the junction unmatched. The CDR3 here is CASTLAGARGDTQYF. The CDR3 DNA reads TGTGCCAGCACCCTAGCGGGGGCGCGGGGAGATACGCAGTATTTT.

This clone was detected only a few times. The chain carries TRBV5-5 and TRBJ1-2; D call uncertain. Germline V gene lookup returns CDR1 SGHKS and CDR2 YYEKEE (reference sequence). This CDR3 has 14 amino acids. The V end was cut by 0 bases, the J end by 4 bases, with 10 bases between. CDR3 coding DNA: TGTGCCAGCAGCTTGGCGGTCTCTCTCTATGGCTACACCTTC. Translating gives CASSLAVSLYGYTF.

The rearrangement uses TRBV10-2 and TRBJ1-1; a possible D gene is TRBD1 (6 bases). From germline, CDR1 is WSHSY and CDR2 SAAADI. Deletions cut 0 bases from V and 1 base from J, with 9 bases between. This CDR3 contains 15 residues. The chain's CDR3 is CASSESRGANTEAFF. The CDR3, as DNA: TGCGCCAGCAGTGAGTCCAGGGGTGCGAACACTGAAGCTTTCTTT.

V is TRBV7-2 and J is TRBJ1-1, with D perhaps TRBD1 (6 bases). The CDR3 totals 15 residues. Germline CDR1 SGHTA, CDR2 FQGNSA. The V end lost 2 bases, the J end lost 5 bases, and 15 bases lay between the germline ends. This CDR3 is CASSLSTGLQTEAFF. DNA for the CDR3: TGTGCCAGCAGCTTATCTACAGGGCTCCAAACTGAAGCTTTCTTT. The entire variable domain, with the rest obtained from reference TRBV7-2 and TRBJ1-1, is as follows: GAGVSQSPSNKVTEKGKDVELRCDPISGHTALYWYRQSLGQGLEFLIYFQGNSAPDKSGLPSDRFSAERTGGSVSTLTIQRTQQEDSAVYLCASSLSTGLQTEAFFGQGTRLTVV.